These T cell receptor beta chains were read from a single sample in a study of Tregs in tolerant kidney transplant recipients. Here immunoSEQ multiplex PCR was the method, and the copy in TCRdb shows in-frame clones only, minus some. The sample contains approximately 260,000 clones, 84% of which appear only once. The sequenced material came from CD4+ T cells from blood. Receptor source: a human donor in good health. Both conserved end residues are part of each CDR3. The D gene is left open where the match is weak. Some rows mark clone size as missing; the rest say once, few, many or name a class of expanded clone.

D gene,V gene,clone size,J gene,CDR3 DNA,CDR3 protein
TRBD1,TRBV6-1,-,TRBJ1-5,TGTGCCAGCATCCCACAGGGGGCCAGCAATCAGCCCCAGCATTTT,CASIPQGASNQPQHF
-,TRBV30,-,TRBJ2-7,TGTGCCTGGAGTGTAGTCTTCTACGAGCAGTACTTC,CAWSVVFYEQYF
-,TRBV10-1,-,TRBJ2-1,TGCGCCAGCAGTGAGTCGGGGAGAGGTGAGCAGTTCTTC,CASSESGRGEQFF
-,TRBV10-1,-,TRBJ2-2,TGCGCCAGCGGACCACCGGGACAAGTGAACACCGGGGAGCTGTTTTTT,CASGPPGQVNTGELFF
TRBD2,TRBV30,-,TRBJ2-3,TGTGCCTGGAGTGTCGGGAGGCACACAGATACGCAGTATTTT,CAWSVGRHTDTQYF
-,TRBV9,-,TRBJ1-2,TGTGCCAGCACCCAGGGAGGTGGTAACTATGGCTACACCTTC,CASTQGGGNYGYTF
TRBD2,TRBV6-4,-,TRBJ2-3,TGTGCCAGCAGTGACTCGCTAGCGGGGGCCGCAGATACGCAGTATTTT,CASSDSLAGAADTQYF
-,TRBV5-4,-,TRBJ1-1,TGTGCCAGCAGCTTGGGACGCAACACTGAAGCTTTCTTT,CASSLGRNTEAFF
-,TRBV6-1,-,TRBJ1-5,TGTGCCAGCAGGGAAAGGGAAGGGCGAGGGCAGCCCCAGCATTTT,CASREREGRGQPQHF
TRBD1,TRBV5-1,once,TRBJ2-1,TGCGCCAGCAGCTGGCCGACAGGGGGAATCTACAATGAGCAGTTCTTC,CASSWPTGGIYNEQFF
-,TRBV27,once,TRBJ1-2,TGTGCCAGCAGTCCCAAGGCGACGATATACTATGGCTACACCTTC,CASSPKATIYYGYTF
-,TRBV11-2,-,TRBJ1-2,TGTGCCAGCAGGAGACAGTTCCTCTATGGCTACACCTTC,CASRRQFLYGYTF
TRBD1,TRBV6-1,-,TRBJ1-2,TGTGCCAGCAGTCGGGACAGGCGTAGCCTTCTACCACGCTTC,CASSRDRRSLLPRF
-,TRBV6-5,-,TRBJ2-5,TGTGCCAGCAGTTACGAGGCAATCCAAGAGACCCAGTACTTC,CASSYEAIQETQYF
-,TRBV6-1,-,TRBJ1-3,TGTGCCAGCAGTGAGGGGGCTGGAAACACCATATATTTT,CASSEGAGNTIYF
-,TRBV10-1,few,TRBJ1-1,TGCGCCAGCAGTGAGGACATGAACACTGAAGCTTTCTTT,CASSEDMNTEAFF
-,TRBV5-8,-,TRBJ2-5,TGTGCCAGCAGGGGGGAGACCCAGTACTTC,CASRGETQYF
TRBD1,TRBV19,-,TRBJ1-1,TGTGCCAGTAGACCCTGGGACAGGAACACTGAAGCTTTCTTT,CASRPWDRNTEAFF
-,TRBV20-1,-,TRBJ2-1,TGCAGTGCTAGAGTAGACGTGGAGCAGTTCTTC,CSARVDVEQFF
-,TRBV25-1,-,TRBJ2-3,TGTGCCACTTCGGGGAGCACAGATACGCAGTATTTT,CATSGSTDTQYF
-,TRBV27,-,TRBJ2-7,TGTGCCAGCAGTCCCCTCGGATTCTACGAGCAGTACTTC,CASSPLGFYEQYF
-,TRBV10-3,-,TRBJ2-7,TGTGCCATCAGTGAGTCGTCCCGACCGAACTCCTACGAGCAGTACTTC,CAISESSRPNSYEQYF
TRBD1,TRBV7-9,once,TRBJ2-2,TGTGCCAGCAGCTTATTGGGACAGCCTAGCCCCTTGGGTACCGGGGAGCTGTTTTTT,CASSLLGQPSPLGTGELFF
-,TRBV6-6,-,TRBJ1-5,TGTGCCATCCGGGATTCCGGTAAATATAGCAATCAGCCCCAGCATTTT,CAIRDSGKYSNQPQHF
-,TRBV18,few,TRBJ2-2,TGTGCCAGCTCACCACGAGGGGCCAGCACCGGGGAGCTGTTTTTT,CASSPRGASTGELFF
-,TRBV10-3,-,TRBJ1-2,TGTGCCATCAGTGAAACACAGGCCCTCCTAAGTGGCTACACCTTC,CAISETQALLSGYTF
TRBD1,TRBV6-5,once,TRBJ2-2,TGTGCCAGCAACAGGGACAGACAGAACACCGGGGAGCTGTTTTTT,CASNRDRQNTGELFF